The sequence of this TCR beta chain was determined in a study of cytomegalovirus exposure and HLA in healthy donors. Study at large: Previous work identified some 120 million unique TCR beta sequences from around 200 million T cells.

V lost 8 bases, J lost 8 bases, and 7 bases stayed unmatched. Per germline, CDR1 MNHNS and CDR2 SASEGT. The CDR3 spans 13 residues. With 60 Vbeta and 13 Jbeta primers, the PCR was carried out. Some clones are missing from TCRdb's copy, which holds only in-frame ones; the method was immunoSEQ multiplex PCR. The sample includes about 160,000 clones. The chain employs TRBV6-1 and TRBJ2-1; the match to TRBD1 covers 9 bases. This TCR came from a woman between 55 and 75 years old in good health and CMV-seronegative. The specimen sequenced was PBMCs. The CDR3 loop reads CASLHRGRDEQFF. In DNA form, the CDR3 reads TGTGCCAGCCTCCACAGGGGGCGGGATGAGCAGTTCTTC.